The clone carrying this T cell receptor beta chain is termed medium-sized. Its target is not known. The data derive from a study of T cells in localized non-small cell lung cancer. Regarding the study as a whole: One tumor region alone was sequenced, and heterogeneity therefore remains possible. Increased T cell density in blood showed an association with longer overall survival. The highest T cell clonality was in uninvolved adjacent lung, above tumor.

The CDR3 is made up of 15 amino acids. From germline, CDR1 is MNHGY and CDR2 SAAAGT. The V end was cut by 2 bases, the J end by 7 bases, with 15 bases between. Data came from immunoSEQ multiplex PCR; TCRdb stores just in-frame clones and leaves some out. The sample contains 1,100 to 1,500 clones, 20% of which appear only once. This receptor was identified in a male donor aged 60 or older with stage II squamous cell lung carcinoma. The chain is built from TRBV6-8 and TRBJ2-1; D gene uncertain. This sample comprised lung tumor tissue, obtained before any cancer treatment. CDR3 sequence: CASSYSYTLRNEQFF. Here the CDR3 DNA reads TGTGCCAGCAGTTACAGTTACACCCTAAGGAATGAGCAGTTCTTC.